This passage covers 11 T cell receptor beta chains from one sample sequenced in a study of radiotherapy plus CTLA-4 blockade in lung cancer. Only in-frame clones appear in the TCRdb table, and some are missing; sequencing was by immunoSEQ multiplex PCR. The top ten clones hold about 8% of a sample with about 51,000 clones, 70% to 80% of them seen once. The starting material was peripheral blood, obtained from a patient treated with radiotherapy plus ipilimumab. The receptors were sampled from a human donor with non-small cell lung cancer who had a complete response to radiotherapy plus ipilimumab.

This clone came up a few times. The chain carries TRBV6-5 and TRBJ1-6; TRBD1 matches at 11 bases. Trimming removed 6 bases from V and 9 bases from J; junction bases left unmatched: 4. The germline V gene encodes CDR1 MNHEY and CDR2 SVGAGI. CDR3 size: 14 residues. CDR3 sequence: CASRIGQGASPLHF. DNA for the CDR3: TGTGCCAGCAGGATAGGACAGGGGGCTTCACCCCTCCACTTT.

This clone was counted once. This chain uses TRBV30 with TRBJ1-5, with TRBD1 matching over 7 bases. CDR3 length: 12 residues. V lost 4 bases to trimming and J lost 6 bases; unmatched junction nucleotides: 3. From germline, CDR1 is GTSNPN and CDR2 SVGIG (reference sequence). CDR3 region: CAWNQGVQPQHF. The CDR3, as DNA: TGTGCCTGGAATCAGGGGGTTCAGCCCCAGCATTTT.

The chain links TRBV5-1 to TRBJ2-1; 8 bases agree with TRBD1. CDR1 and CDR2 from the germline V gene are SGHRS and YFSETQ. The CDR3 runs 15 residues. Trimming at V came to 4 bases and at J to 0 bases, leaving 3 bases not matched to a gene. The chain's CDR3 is CASSTGQGSYNEQFF. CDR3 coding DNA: TGCGCCAGCAGCACCGGACAGGGCTCCTACAATGAGCAGTTCTTC. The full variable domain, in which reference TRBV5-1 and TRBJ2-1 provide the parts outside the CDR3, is KAGVTQTPRYLIKTRGQQVTLSCSPISGHRSVSWYQQTPGQGLQFLFEYFSETQRNKGNFPGRFSGRQFSNSRSEMNVSTLELGDSALYLCASSTGQGSYNEQFFGPGTRLTVL.

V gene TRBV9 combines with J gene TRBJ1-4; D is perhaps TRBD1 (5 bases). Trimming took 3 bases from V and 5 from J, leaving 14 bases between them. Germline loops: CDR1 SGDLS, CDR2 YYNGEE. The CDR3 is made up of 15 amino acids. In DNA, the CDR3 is TGTGCCAGCAGCGGTCAACTGGGGGGGAATGAAAAACTGTTTTTT. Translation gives CASSGQLGGNEKLFF.

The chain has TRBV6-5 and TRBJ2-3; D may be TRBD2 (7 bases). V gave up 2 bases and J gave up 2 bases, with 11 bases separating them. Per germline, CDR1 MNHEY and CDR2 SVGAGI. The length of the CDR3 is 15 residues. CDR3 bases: TGTGCCAGCAGTTACGGTGGGGGGGCCACAGATACGCAGTATTTT. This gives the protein CASSYGGGATDTQYF.

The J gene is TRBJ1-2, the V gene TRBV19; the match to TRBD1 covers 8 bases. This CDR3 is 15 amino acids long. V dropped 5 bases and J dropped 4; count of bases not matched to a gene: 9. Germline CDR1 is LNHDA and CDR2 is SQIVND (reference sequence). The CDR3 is CASSERDRISYGYTF. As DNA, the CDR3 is TGTGCCAGTAGTGAGCGGGACAGGATAAGCTATGGCTACACCTTC.

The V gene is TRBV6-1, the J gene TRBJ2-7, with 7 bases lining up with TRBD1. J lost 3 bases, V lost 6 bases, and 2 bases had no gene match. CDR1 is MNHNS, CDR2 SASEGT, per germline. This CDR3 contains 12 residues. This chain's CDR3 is CASRGDSYEQYV. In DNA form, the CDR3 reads TGTGCCAGCAGGGGGGACAGCTACGAGCAGTACGTC.

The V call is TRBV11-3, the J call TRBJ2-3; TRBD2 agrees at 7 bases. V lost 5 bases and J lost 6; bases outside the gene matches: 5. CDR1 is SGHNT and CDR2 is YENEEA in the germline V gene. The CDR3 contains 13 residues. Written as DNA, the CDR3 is TGTGCCAGCAGCCGGGGGGATCTGGATACGCAGTATTTT. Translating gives CASSRGDLDTQYF.

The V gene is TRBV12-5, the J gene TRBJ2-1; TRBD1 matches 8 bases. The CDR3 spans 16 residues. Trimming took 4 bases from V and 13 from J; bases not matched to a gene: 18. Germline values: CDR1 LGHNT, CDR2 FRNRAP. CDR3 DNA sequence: TGTGCTAGTGGTTCCGCGCCCAGACAGGGGACCGGGGTTCAGTTCTTC. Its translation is CASGSAPRQGTGVQFF.

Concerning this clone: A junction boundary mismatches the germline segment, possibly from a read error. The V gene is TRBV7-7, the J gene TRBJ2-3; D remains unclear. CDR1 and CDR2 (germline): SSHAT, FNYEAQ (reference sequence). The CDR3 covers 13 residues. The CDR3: CASSFQWQDTQYF. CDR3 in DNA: TGTGCTAGCAGCTTTCAGTGGCAGGATACGCAGTATTTT.

The CDR3 region has the DNA TGCAGCGTTACAGGGGGCGGTGGAAACACCATATATTTT. This codes for CSVTGGGGNTIYF. The V and J genes are TRBV29-1 and TRBJ1-3, with 9 bases aligning to TRBD1. The CDR3 runs 13 residues. Trimming took 5 bases from V and 3 from J; bases not matched to a gene: 2. Germline lookup yields CDR1 SQVTM and CDR2 ANQGSEA.